The TCR beta chain described here comes from a study of long-term antiretroviral therapy in people with HIV. Study observations and caveats: Diversity increased after ART yet remained lower than in transplant donor controls.

Of note for this clone: What it binds is unknown.

It was in the United States that all participants with HIV were treated. The samples comprised roughly 1-11 million cryopreserved PBMC ahead of DNA extraction. The V segment lost 6 bases and the J segment 6 bases; nucleotides outside the gene matches: 5. The CDR3 runs to 13 residues. CDR1 and CDR2 from the germline V gene are SQVTM and ANQGSEA. Assay version v3.0 of immunoSEQ was used, and it was run at survey level. Generated by immunoSEQ multiplex PCR, the TCRdb table keeps only in-frame clones and is missing some. The table has some 23,000 clones, almost 90% seen once. The sequence was obtained from a man younger than 40 with HIV. This chain uses TRBV29-1 with TRBJ2-2; TRBD1 agrees at 9 bases. The specimen comprised unsorted PBMCs, sampled about 4.3 years after starting antiretroviral therapy. In nucleotides, the CDR3 is TGCAGCGTCCGGACAGGGGATTCCGGGGAGCTGTTTTTT. This gives the protein CSVRTGDSGELFF.